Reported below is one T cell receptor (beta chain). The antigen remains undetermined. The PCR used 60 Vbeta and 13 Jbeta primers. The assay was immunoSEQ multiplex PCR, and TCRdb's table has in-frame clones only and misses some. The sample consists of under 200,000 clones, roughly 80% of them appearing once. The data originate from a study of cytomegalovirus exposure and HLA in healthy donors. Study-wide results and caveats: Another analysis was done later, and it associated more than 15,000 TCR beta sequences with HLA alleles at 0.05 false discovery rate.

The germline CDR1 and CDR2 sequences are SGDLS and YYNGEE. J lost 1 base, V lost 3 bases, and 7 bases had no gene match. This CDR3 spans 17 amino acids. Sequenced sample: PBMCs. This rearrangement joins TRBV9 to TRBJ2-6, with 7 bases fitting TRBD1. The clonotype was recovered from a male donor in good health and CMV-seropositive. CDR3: CASSATGTSSGANVLTF. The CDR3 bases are TGTGCCAGCAGCGCGACAGGGACGAGTTCTGGGGCCAACGTCCTGACTTTC.